This TCR beta chain was captured by sequencing in a study of identical twins. In this sample, this clonotype turned up a few times. V lost 2 bases, J lost 4 bases, and 5 bases stayed unmatched. Germline V lookup: CDR1 SGHAT, CDR2 FQNNGV. The CDR3 extends over 15 amino acids. MiXCR was run by TCRdb on the 5' RACE reads, yielding one entry per CDR3 protein. The sample has approximately 230,000 distinct CDR3 sequences, 5.5% to 7.5% seen once; the top ten hold 13% to 15%. Another study also made use of these data, one on T cells expressing NK-cell markers.

V is TRBV11-2 and J is TRBJ2-1; TRBD1 matches 7 bases. Sequencing used CD8+ T cells sorted from blood. The receptor was derived from a woman aged 18-29 years in good health. The CDR3 reads CASSLTGQSYNEQFF. CDR3 in DNA: TGTGCCAGCAGCTTAACGGGACAGTCTTACAATGAGCAGTTCTTC.